These 30 T cell receptor beta chains came from one sample sequenced in a study of CD8 T cells in Susac syndrome. Random hexamers were used to reverse transcribe the RNA input (roughly 0.5 to 1 ug). TCRdb fed the immunoSEQ multiplex PCR reads into MiXCR, producing one record per CDR3 protein. The sample holds some 300,000 distinct CDR3 sequences, about 82% seen once. The material sequenced was CD8+ T cells from PBMCs. The receptors come from a human donor with multiple sclerosis.

The CDR3 DNA is TGTGCCAGTAGTATAGGGCCAGGGATTCTTGGCTACACCTTC. Translated: CASSIGPGILGYTF. V and J are TRBV19 and TRBJ1-2, with D possibly being TRBD1 (5 bases). Germline V gene data show CDR1 as LNHDA and CDR2 as SQIVND (reference sequence). The CDR3 sequence is 14 residues long. With 1 base removed from V and 7 bases from J, the gap between germline ends came to 13 bases.

V and J are TRBV4-3 and TRBJ2-7; the match to TRBD2 covers 8 bases. V lost 0 bases and J lost 4; bases outside the gene matches: 8. CDR1 is LGHNA, CDR2 YSLEER, per germline. The CDR3 is 16 residues long. In DNA, the CDR3 is TGCGCCAGCAGCCAAGAAGGGAGGGCTAGCGGGTACGAGCAGTACTTC. Amino acid sequence: CASSQEGRASGYEQYF.

This rearrangement joins TRBV20-1 to TRBJ2-3; 8 bases line up with TRBD1. This CDR3 contains 18 residues. Germline V gives CDR1 DFQATT, CDR2 SNEGSKA (reference sequence). With V trimmed by 2 bases and J by 0 bases, 13 bases remained unmatched. CDR3 protein: CSARPTPDRGVSTDTQYF. DNA for the CDR3: TGCAGTGCTAGACCCACACCCGACAGGGGAGTTAGCACAGATACGCAGTATTTT.

V usage is TRBV19 and J usage is TRBJ2-1, with TRBD2 matching over 9 bases. J lost 4 bases, V lost 6 bases, and 4 bases had no gene match. Germline loops: CDR1 LNHDA, CDR2 SQIVND (reference sequence). This CDR3 comprises 14 residues. Here the CDR3 DNA reads TGTGCCAGTAGCTTGACTAGCGGATACAATGAGCAGTTCTTC. Protein sequence: CASSLTSGYNEQFF.

The genes are TRBV12-3 or TRBV12-4 and TRBJ2-6; D uncertain. The CDR3 is 16 residues long. Trimming removed 3 bases at V and 2 bases at J, with 11 bases between. The CDR3 spells CASSFAYPPGANVLTF. CDR3 in DNA: TGTGCCAGCAGTTTCGCTTACCCCCCTGGGGCCAACGTCCTGACTTTC.

V is TRBV20-1 and J is TRBJ2-7; D is ambiguous. V dropped 0 bases and J dropped 0 bases, with 9 bases sitting between them. CDR3 length equals 14 residues. Germline lookup yields CDR1 DFQATT and CDR2 SNEGSKA (reference sequence). For the CDR3, the DNA is TGCAGTGCTAGAGATCCTGAAAGCTCCTACGAGCAGTACTTC. This sequence encodes CSARDPESSYEQYF.

The chain recombines TRBV7-9 with TRBJ2-1; possibly TRBD2 for D (5 bases). Germline lookup yields CDR1 SEHNR and CDR2 FQNEAQ (reference sequence). The CDR3 covers 18 residues. V gave up 2 bases and J gave up 4 bases, with 21 bases separating them. Here the CDR3 reads CASSLPATHRGPYNEQFF. The CDR3 DNA follows: TGTGCCAGCAGCTTACCCGCTACCCATAGAGGGCCATACAATGAGCAGTTCTTC.

The chain recombines TRBV7-9 with TRBJ2-1; 9 positions agree with TRBD2. The germline V gene encodes CDR1 SEHNR and CDR2 FQNEAQ (reference sequence). This CDR3 is built from 16 residues. J lost 3 bases, V lost 1 base, and 4 bases had no gene match. The CDR3 nucleotides read TGTGCCAGCAGCTTAGGTACTAGCGGGTTCTACAATGAGCAGTTCTTC. This codes for CASSLGTSGFYNEQFF.

V is TRBV20-1 and J is TRBJ2-1; TRBD2 matches at 8 bases. Germline lookup yields CDR1 DFQATT and CDR2 SNEGSKA (reference sequence). The junction had 12 bases not matched to a gene; V was cut back by 4 bases and J by 10 bases. The CDR3 runs to 14 residues. As DNA, the CDR3 is TGCAGTGCTATAAGCGGGAGTCGTCTTTGGGAGCAGTTCTTC. Residues: CSAISGSRLWEQFF.

This clonotype occurred a few times. This chain uses TRBV19 with TRBJ2-7, with D perhaps being TRBD1 or TRBD2 (5 bases each). Trimming shortened V by 5 bases and J by 0 bases, and 14 bases separated the two germline ends. Germline lookup yields CDR1 LNHDA and CDR2 SQIVND (reference sequence). This CDR3 contains 15 residues. The CDR3 spells CASSAGTASSYEQYF. In DNA form, the CDR3 reads TGTGCCAGTAGTGCTGGGACGGCGAGCTCCTACGAGCAGTACTTC.

This clonotype occurred once. The V gene is TRBV12-3 or TRBV12-4, the J gene TRBJ2-2; 14 bases line up with TRBD2. This CDR3 contains 18 residues. V gave up 5 bases and J gave up 1 base; unmatched junction bases: 6. The CDR3 spells CASSPGLAGEGNTGELFF. The CDR3 DNA follows: TGTGCCAGCAGTCCGGGACTAGCGGGAGAGGGGAACACCGGGGAGCTGTTTTTT.

This chain uses TRBV27 with TRBJ2-1; D ambiguous. CDR3 length equals 14 residues. Germline assignment: CDR1 MNHEY and CDR2 SMNVEV (reference sequence). Trimming shortened V by 7 bases and J by 10 bases, and 20 bases separated the two germline ends. The CDR3 reads CASTLLSGSDEQFF. Here the CDR3 DNA reads TGTGCCAGCACCCTCCTTTCCGGATCTGACGAGCAGTTCTTC.

The chain employs TRBV5-1 and TRBJ2-5; 8 bases align to TRBD2. The CDR3 length is 17 residues. Trimming took 0 bases from V and 0 from J; bases not matched to a gene: 7. The germline V gene encodes CDR1 SGHRS and CDR2 YFSETQ. The CDR3 sequence: CASSLAIAGSYQETQYF. In DNA, the CDR3 is TGCGCCAGCAGCTTGGCCATAGCGGGAAGCTACCAAGAGACCCAGTACTTC.

This chain connects TRBV4-1 to TRBJ2-7; 9 nucleotides align to TRBD1. This CDR3 has 15 residues. Germline assignment: CDR1 MGHRA and CDR2 YSYEKL. With V trimmed by 1 base and J by 4 bases, 5 bases remained unmatched. CDR3 sequence (DNA): TGCGCCAGCAGCCAAGTGGGGACAGGGATTTACGAGCAGTACTTC. It yields the protein CASSQVGTGIYEQYF.

The chain has TRBV28 and TRBJ2-5, with 11 bases aligning to TRBD2. This CDR3 has 16 residues. The germline V gene has CDR1 MDHEN and CDR2 SYDVKM. The junction had 7 bases not matched to a gene; V was cut back by 5 bases and J by 2 bases. CDR3 sequence reads: CASSPGIAGGQETQYF. For the CDR3, the DNA is TGTGCCAGCAGTCCCGGAATAGCGGGAGGGCAAGAGACCCAGTACTTC.

The chain links TRBV6-1 to TRBJ1-1, with no clear D. CDR1 MNHNS and CDR2 SASEGT come from the germline V gene. The CDR3 totals 14 residues. V was cut by 4 bases and J by 0 bases, with 9 bases left in between. CDR3 nucleotide sequence: TGTGCCAGCAGTGCCCTCGGATTGAACACTGAAGCTTTCTTT. Translation gives CASSALGLNTEAFF.

This clonotype occurred once. This rearrangement joins TRBV15 to TRBJ1-1; 10 bases match TRBD1. CDR1 and CDR2 from the germline V gene are LNHNV and YYDKDF (reference sequence). The CDR3 length is 16 residues. The V segment lost 5 bases and the J segment 2 bases; nucleotides outside the gene matches: 8. The CDR3 nucleotides are TGTGCCACCAGCGCGCATCGGGACAGGGGAAACACTGAAGCTTTCTTT. It specifies CATSAHRDRGNTEAFF.

The V call is TRBV28, the J call TRBJ2-7, with D perhaps TRBD2 (6 bases). This CDR3 region has 16 residues. Germline V CDR1 and CDR2: MDHEN, SYDVKM. The ends were cut back, 6 bases at V and 4 bases at J, with 22 bases in the middle. The CDR3 loop is CASSPGLGGSPYEQYF. For the CDR3, the DNA is TGTGCCAGCAGCCCGGGCTTGGGGGGATCCCCATACGAGCAGTACTTC.

V and J are TRBV4-1 and TRBJ1-1, with a weak D call TRBD1 (5 bases). Trimming pared 0 bases from V and 3 bases from J, leaving 11 bases between. The germline gives CDR1 MGHRA, CDR2 YSYEKL. This CDR3 has 15 residues. CDR3 sequence reads: CASSQDRGHDTEAFF. CDR3 bases: TGCGCCAGCAGCCAAGACCGTGGACACGACACTGAAGCTTTCTTT.

The chain employs TRBV27 and TRBJ2-3; the D gene could be TRBD1 or TRBD2 (7 bases each). This CDR3 comprises 13 residues. V gave up 5 bases and J gave up 5 bases, with 11 bases separating them. Germline V gene lookup returns CDR1 MNHEY and CDR2 SMNVEV (reference sequence). CDR3 nucleotides: TGTGCCAGCAGTGACAGGGAGGGAGATACGCAGTATTTT. It translates to CASSDREGDTQYF.

The sample holds a few counts of this clonotype. This chain connects TRBV5-6 to TRBJ2-3, with D perhaps matching TRBD1 (5 bases). Germline V gives CDR1 SGHDT, CDR2 YYEEEE. V was trimmed by 2 bases and J by 0 bases, leaving 10 bases between them. The CDR3 consists of 15 residues. CDR3 loop: CASSLGSGSTDTQYF. CDR3 coding DNA: TGTGCCAGCAGCTTAGGATCAGGGAGCACAGATACGCAGTATTTT.

The rearrangement links TRBV5-4 to TRBJ1-1; 11 bases align to TRBD1. V shed 7 bases, J shed 8 bases, and the junction held 10 bases outside the gene matches. Per germline, CDR1 SGHNT and CDR2 YYREEE (reference sequence). The CDR3 runs to 14 residues. CDR3 residues: CASWDRGSGLEAFF. CDR3 nucleotides: TGTGCCAGCTGGGACAGGGGGAGCGGCCTGGAAGCTTTCTTT.

This clonotype was detected only once. The V and J genes are TRBV29-1 and TRBJ2-5, with 7 bases matching TRBD1. The CDR3 spans 13 residues. Germline V CDR1 and CDR2: SQVTM, ANQGSEA. Trimming removed 6 bases from V and 4 bases from J; junction bases left unmatched: 8. The CDR3 DNA follows: TGCAGCGTCGCCTACAGGGGCTTAGAGACCCAGTACTTC. As protein: CSVAYRGLETQYF. The full variable domain, its missing parts supplied by reference TRBV29-1 and TRBJ2-5, is SAVISQKPSRDICQRGTSLTIQCQVDSQVTMMFWYRQQPGQSLTLIATANQGSEATYESGFVIDKFPISRPNLTFSTLTVSNMSPEDSSIYLCSVAYRGLETQYFGPGTRLLVL.

The chain has TRBV30 and TRBJ2-7; D possibly corresponds to TRBD2 (6 bases). V was pared by 3 bases and J by 2 bases, with 11 bases between. This CDR3 is 13 amino acids long. Germline V CDR1 and CDR2: GTSNPN, SVGIG (reference sequence). CDR3 DNA: TGTGCCTGGAGCGGGGGACGGACCTACGAGCAGTACTTC. Translating gives CAWSGGRTYEQYF.

The chain uses TRBV9 and TRBJ2-7; D is perhaps TRBD1 or TRBD2 (5 bases each). The CDR3 runs to 14 residues. In germline, CDR1 is SGDLS, CDR2 YYNGEE. The V end was cut by 2 bases, the J end by 0 bases, with 9 bases between. The CDR3 bases are TGTGCCAGCAGCGTGTGGGGGAGCTCCTACGAGCAGTACTTC. Translated, it gives CASSVWGSSYEQYF.

The J gene is TRBJ2-1, the V gene TRBV6-5; D not certain. The V gene lost 5 bases and the J gene lost 7 bases, with 15 bases spanning the gap. The CDR3 consists of 14 residues. CDR1 and CDR2 (germline): MNHEY, SVGAGI. This chain's CDR3 is CASSTDGEENEQFF. In DNA, the CDR3 is TGTGCCAGCAGTACCGACGGAGAGGAGAATGAGCAGTTCTTC.

The V gene is TRBV7-9, the J gene TRBJ2-7; tentatively, D is TRBD2 (6 bases). CDR1 is SEHNR and CDR2 is FQNEAQ in the germline V gene (reference sequence). V gave up 10 bases and J gave up 2 bases, with 9 bases separating them. This CDR3 region has 11 residues. CDR3 region: CATAGPYEQYF. DNA for the CDR3: TGTGCCACCGCGGGACCCTACGAGCAGTACTTC.

The gene calls are TRBV7-9 and TRBJ2-2, with no clear D. CDR1 is SEHNR and CDR2 is FQNEAQ in the germline V gene (reference sequence). The V end lost 6 bases, the J end lost 1 base, and 15 bases lay between the germline ends. This CDR3 is built from 16 residues. The chain's CDR3 is CASRSFGPGNTGELFF. The CDR3 DNA follows: TGTGCCAGCAGATCCTTCGGCCCAGGGAACACCGGGGAGCTGTTTTTT.

The V gene is TRBV4-3, the J gene TRBJ2-7; D is uncertain. CDR1 LGHNA and CDR2 YSLEER come from the germline V gene. Trimming removed 0 bases at V and 0 bases at J, with 9 bases between. The CDR3 consists of 15 residues. The CDR3 spells CASSQETWSSYEQYF. CDR3 nucleotides: TGCGCCAGCAGCCAAGAAACGTGGAGCTCCTACGAGCAGTACTTC.

The V gene is TRBV20-1, the J gene TRBJ1-5; D is ambiguous. CDR1 DFQATT and CDR2 SNEGSKA come from the germline V gene (reference sequence). The length of the CDR3 is 14 residues. V lost 1 base and J lost 6, with 13 bases in between. The CDR3 spells CSARVGTPGQPQHF. Written as DNA, the CDR3 is TGCAGTGCTAGAGTCGGTACACCGGGTCAGCCCCAGCATTTT.